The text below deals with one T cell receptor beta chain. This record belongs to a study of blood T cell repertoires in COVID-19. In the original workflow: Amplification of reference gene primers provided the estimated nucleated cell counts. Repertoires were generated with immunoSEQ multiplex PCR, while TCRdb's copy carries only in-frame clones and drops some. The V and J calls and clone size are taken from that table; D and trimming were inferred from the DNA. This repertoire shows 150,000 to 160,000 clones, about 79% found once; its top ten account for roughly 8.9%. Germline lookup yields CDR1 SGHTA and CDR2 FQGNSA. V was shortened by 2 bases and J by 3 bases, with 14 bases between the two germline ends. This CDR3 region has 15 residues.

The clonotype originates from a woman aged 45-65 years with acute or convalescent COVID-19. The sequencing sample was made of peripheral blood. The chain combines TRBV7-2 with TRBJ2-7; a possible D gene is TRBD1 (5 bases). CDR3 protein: CASSLMQGAIYEQYF. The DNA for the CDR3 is TGTGCCAGCAGCTTAATGCAGGGCGCAATCTACGAGCAGTACTTC.